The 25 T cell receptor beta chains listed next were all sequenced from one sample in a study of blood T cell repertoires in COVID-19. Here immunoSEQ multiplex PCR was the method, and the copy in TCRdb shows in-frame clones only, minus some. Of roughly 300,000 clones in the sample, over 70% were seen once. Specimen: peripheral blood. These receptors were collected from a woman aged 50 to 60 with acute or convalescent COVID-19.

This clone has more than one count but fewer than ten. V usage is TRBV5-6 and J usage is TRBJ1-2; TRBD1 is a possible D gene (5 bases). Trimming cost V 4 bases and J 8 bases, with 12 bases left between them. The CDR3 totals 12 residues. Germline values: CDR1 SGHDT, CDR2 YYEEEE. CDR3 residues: CASSNEGVGYTF. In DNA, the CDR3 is TGTGCCAGCAGCAATGAAGGGGTGGGCTACACCTTC.

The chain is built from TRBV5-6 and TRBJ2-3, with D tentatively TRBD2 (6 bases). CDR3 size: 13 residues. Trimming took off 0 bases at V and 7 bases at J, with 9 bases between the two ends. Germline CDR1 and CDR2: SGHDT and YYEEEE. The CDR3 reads CASSLGGVYTQYF. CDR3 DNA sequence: TGTGCCAGCAGCTTGGGCGGGGTGTATACGCAGTATTTT. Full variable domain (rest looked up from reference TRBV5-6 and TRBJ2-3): DAGVTQSPTHLIKTRGQQVTLRCSPKSGHDTVSWYQQALGQGPQFIFQYYEEEERQRGNFPDRFSGHQFPNYSSELNVNALLLGDSALYLCASSLGGVYTQYFGPGTRLTVL.

The CDR3 region is CASIRTGTGGQGYTF. For the CDR3, the DNA is TGTGCCAGCATCCGGACCGGGACAGGGGGCCAAGGCTACACCTTC. The V call is TRBV27, the J call TRBJ1-2; TRBD1 matches at 12 bases. V was pared by 7 bases and J by 8 bases, with 11 bases of the junction left unmatched. The germline CDR1 and CDR2 sequences are MNHEY and SMNVEV (reference sequence). The CDR3 is 15 residues long.

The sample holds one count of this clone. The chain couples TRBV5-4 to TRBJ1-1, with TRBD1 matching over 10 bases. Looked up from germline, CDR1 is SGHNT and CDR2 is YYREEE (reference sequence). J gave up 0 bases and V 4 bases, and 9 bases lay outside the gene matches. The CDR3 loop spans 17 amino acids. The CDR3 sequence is CASSTGQGRQVNTEAFF. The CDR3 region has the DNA TGTGCCAGCAGCACGGGACAGGGGCGACAAGTGAACACTGAAGCTTTCTTT.

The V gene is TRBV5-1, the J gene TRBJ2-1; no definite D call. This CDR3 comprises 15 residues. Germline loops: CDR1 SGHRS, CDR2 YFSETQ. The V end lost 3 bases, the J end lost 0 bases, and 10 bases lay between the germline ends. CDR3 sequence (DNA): TGCGCCAGCAGCTACTACCCCGACTCCTACAATGAGCAGTTCTTC. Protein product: CASSYYPDSYNEQFF.

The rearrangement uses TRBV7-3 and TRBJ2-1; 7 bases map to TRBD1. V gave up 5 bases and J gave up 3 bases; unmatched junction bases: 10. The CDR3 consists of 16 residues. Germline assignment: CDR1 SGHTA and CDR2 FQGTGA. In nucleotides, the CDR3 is TGTGCCAGCAGCCATTTAATGACAGGGTACTACAATGAGCAGTTCTTC. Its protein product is CASSHLMTGYYNEQFF.

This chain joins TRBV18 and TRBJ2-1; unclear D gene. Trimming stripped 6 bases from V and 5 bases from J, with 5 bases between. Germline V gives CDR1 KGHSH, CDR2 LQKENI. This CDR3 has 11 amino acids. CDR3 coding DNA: TGTGCCAGCTCTCAGGACAATGAGCAGTTCTTC. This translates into CASSQDNEQFF.

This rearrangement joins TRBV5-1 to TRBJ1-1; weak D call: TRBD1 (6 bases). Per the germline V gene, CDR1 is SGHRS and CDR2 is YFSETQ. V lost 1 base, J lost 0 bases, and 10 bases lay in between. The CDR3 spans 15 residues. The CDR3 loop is CASSLSRGMNTEAFF. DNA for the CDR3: TGCGCCAGCAGCTTGTCCAGGGGTATGAACACTGAAGCTTTCTTT.

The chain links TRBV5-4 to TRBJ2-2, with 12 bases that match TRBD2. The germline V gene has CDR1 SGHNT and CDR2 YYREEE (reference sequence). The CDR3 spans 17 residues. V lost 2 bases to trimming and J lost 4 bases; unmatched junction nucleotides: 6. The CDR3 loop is CASSLASGRDGTGELFF. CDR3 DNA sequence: TGTGCCAGCAGCTTAGCTAGCGGGAGGGATGGCACCGGGGAGCTGTTTTTT.

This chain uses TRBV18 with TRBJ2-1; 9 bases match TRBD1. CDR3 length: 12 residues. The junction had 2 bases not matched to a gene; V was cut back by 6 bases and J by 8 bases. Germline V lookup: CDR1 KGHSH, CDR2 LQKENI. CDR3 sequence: CASSRQGDEQFF. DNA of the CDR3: TGTGCCAGCTCTCGACAGGGGGATGAGCAGTTCTTC.

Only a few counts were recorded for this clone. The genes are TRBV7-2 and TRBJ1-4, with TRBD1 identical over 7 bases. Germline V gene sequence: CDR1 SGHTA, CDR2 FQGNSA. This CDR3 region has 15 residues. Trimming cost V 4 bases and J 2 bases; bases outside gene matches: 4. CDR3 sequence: CASSSPRGTNEKLFF. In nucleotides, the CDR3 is TGTGCCAGCAGCTCCCCCAGGGGGACTAATGAAAAACTGTTTTTT.

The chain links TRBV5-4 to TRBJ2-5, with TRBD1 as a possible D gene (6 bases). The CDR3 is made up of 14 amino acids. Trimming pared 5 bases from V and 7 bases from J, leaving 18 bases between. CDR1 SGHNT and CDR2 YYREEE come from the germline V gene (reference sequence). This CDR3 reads CASSHPDRRGTQYF. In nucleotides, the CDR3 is TGTGCCAGCAGTCACCCGGACAGACGAGGGACCCAGTACTTC.

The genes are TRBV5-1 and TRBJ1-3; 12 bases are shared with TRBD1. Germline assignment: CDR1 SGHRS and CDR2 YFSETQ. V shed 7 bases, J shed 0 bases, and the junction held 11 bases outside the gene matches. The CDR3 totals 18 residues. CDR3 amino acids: CASRRGTGGLYSGNTIYF. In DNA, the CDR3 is TGCGCCAGCCGTCGGGGGACAGGGGGCCTTTACTCTGGAAACACCATATATTTT. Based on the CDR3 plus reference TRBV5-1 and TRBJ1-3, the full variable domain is KAGVTQTPRYLIKTRGQQVTLSCSPISGHRSVSWYQQTPGQGLQFLFEYFSETQRNKGNFPGRFSGRQFSNSRSEMNVSTLELGDSALYLCASRRGTGGLYSGNTIYFGEGSWLTVV.

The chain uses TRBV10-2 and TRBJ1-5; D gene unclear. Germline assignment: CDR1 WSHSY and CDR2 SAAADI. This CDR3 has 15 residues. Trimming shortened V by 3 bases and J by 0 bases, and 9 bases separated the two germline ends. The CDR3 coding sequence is TGCGCCAGCAGTGATAGTATTAATAGCAATCAGCCCCAGCATTTT. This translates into CASSDSINSNQPQHF.

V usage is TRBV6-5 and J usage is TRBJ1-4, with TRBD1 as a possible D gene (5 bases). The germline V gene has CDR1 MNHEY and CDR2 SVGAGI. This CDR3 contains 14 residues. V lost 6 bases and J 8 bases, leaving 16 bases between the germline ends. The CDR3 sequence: CASRRQGGWEKLFF. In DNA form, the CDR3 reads TGTGCCAGCAGACGTCAGGGAGGGTGGGAAAAACTGTTTTTT.

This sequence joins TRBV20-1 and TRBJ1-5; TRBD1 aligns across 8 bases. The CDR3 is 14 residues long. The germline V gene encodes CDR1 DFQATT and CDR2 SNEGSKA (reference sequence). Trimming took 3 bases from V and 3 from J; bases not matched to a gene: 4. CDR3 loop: CSASGQGDNQPQHF. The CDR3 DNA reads TGCAGTGCTAGTGGACAGGGTGACAATCAGCCCCAGCATTTT.

The CDR3 loop reads CSASKGSNTEAFF. Here the CDR3 DNA reads TGCAGTGCTAGTAAGGGGTCGAACACTGAAGCTTTCTTT. The J gene is TRBJ1-1, the V gene TRBV20-1; weak D call: TRBD1 (5 bases). Trimming took 3 bases from V and 1 from J, leaving 9 bases between them. CDR1 and CDR2 (germline): DFQATT, SNEGSKA (reference sequence). CDR3 length: 13 residues.

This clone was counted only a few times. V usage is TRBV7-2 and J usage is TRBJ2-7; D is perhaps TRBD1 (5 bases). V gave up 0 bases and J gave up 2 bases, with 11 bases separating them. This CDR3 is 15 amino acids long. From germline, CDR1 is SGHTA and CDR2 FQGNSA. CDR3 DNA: TGTGCCAGCAGCTTAGCCAGGGTTGTCACCTACGAGCAGTACTTC. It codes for CASSLARVVTYEQYF.

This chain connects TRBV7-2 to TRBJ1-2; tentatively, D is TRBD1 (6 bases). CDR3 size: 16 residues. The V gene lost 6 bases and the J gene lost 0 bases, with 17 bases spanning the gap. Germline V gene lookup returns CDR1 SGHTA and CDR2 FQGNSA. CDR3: CASSPRHRTANYGYTF. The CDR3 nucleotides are TGTGCCAGCAGTCCACGTCACAGGACAGCTAACTATGGCTACACCTTC.

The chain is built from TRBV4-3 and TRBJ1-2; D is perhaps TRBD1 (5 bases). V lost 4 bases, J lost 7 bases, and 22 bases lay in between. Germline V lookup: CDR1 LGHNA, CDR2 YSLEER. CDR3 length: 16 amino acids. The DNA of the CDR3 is TGCGCCAGCAGCCGTCGGACTGGGGCAGAAGCGGGTGGCTACACCTTC. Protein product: CASSRRTGAEAGGYTF.

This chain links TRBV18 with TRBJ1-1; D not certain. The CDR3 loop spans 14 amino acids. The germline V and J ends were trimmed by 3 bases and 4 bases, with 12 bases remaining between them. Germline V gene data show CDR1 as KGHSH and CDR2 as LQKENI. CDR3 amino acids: CASSPGVGSTEAFF. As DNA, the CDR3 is TGTGCCAGCTCACCCGGGGTTGGGAGCACTGAAGCTTTCTTT.

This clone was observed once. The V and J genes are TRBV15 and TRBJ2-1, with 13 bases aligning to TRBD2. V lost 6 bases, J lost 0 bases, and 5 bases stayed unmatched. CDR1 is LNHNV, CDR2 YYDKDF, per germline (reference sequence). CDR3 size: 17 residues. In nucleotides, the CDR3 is TGTGCCACCAGTGGGACTAGCGGGGAAAGCTCCTACAATGAGCAGTTCTTC. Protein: CATSGTSGESSYNEQFF.

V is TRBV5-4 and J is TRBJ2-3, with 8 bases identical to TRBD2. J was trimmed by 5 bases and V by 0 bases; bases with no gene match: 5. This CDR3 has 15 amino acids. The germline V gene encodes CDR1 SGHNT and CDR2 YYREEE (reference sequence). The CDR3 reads CASSLGSGGGDTQYF. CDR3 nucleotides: TGTGCCAGCAGCTTGGGATCGGGAGGGGGAGATACGCAGTATTTT.

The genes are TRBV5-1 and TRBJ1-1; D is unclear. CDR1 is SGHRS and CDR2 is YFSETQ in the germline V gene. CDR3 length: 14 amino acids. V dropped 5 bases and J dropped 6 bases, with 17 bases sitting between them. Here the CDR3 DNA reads TGCGCCAGCAGACACGTTTTGACGGGAGCTGAAGCTTTCTTT. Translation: CASRHVLTGAEAFF.

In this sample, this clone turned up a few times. Here the CDR3 reads CASKAGQGPGELFF. CDR3 DNA sequence: TGTGCCAGCAAAGCGGGACAGGGCCCCGGGGAGCTGTTTTTT. V and J are TRBV6-1 and TRBJ2-2, with 9 bases identical to TRBD1. V trimming: 7 bases; J trimming: 6 bases; junction bases outside the gene matches: 6. The CDR3 contains 14 residues. Looked up from germline, CDR1 is MNHNS and CDR2 is SASEGT.